A selection of T cell receptor beta chains follows, all from one sample in a study of PD-1 blockade in mismatch repair-deficient tumors. Method: immunoSEQ multiplex PCR; TCRdb's copy keeps in-frame clones and lacks some. In the table there are 40,000 or so clones, roughly 84% of which are singletons. The material was PBMCs, obtained roughly 40 weeks after starting pembrolizumab. These receptors were collected from an adult with mismatch repair-deficient cancer. Both conserved end residues are trimmed from each CDR3. The order of the fields is CDR3 length, J gene, V gene, CDR3 protein.

length: 12
J: TRBJ2-7
V: TRBV27
CDR3: ASSLSGGNYEQY

length: 14
J: TRBJ1-4
V: TRBV7-2
CDR3: ASSLERQGAREKLF

length: 13
J: TRBJ2-3
V: TRBV6-5
CDR3: ASSPSRGLTDTQY

length: 13
J: TRBJ2-7
V: TRBV4-1
CDR3: ASSQALAGDYEQY

length: 15
J: TRBJ1-6
V: TRBV7-8
CDR3: ASSLLKTGTVNSPLH

length: 10
J: TRBJ2-7
V: TRBV27
CDR3: ASFGGGYEQY

length: 12
J: TRBJ1-1
V: TRBV6-5
CDR3: ASIAGWENTEAF

length: 12
J: TRBJ1-1
V: TRBV19
CDR3: ASSSGTVNTEAF

length: 12
J: TRBJ2-3
V: TRBV5-1
CDR3: ASSFSENTDTQY

length: 12
J: TRBJ1-1
V: TRBV9
CDR3: ASSFSTGDTEAF

length: 13
J: TRBJ2-1
V: TRBV27
CDR3: ASSPSSQTYNEQF

length: 11
J: TRBJ2-7
V: TRBV19
CDR3: ASRDRASYEQY

length: 11
J: TRBJ1-5
V: TRBV18
CDR3: ASLGQQNQPQH

length: 13
J: TRBJ2-7
V: TRBV28
CDR3: ASSLRGRASYEQY

length: 11
J: TRBJ1-5
V: TRBV28
CDR3: ASSSTGTYNQH

length: 12
J: TRBJ2-7
V: TRBV5-1
CDR3: ASGPLTGQGEQY

length: 15
J: TRBJ2-1
V: TRBV14
CDR3: ASSLGISGSSYNEQF

length: 13
J: TRBJ2-7
V: TRBV5-1
CDR3: ASSLRPSLNYEQY

length: 9
J: TRBJ1-2
V: TRBV20-1
CDR3: SARDSYGYT

length: 13
J: TRBJ1-1
V: TRBV5-1
CDR3: ASSLGQGSGTEAF

length: 11
J: TRBJ1-1
V: TRBV19
CDR3: ASRGSQFAEAF

length: 13
J: TRBJ1-5
V: TRBV15
CDR3: ATSRDIQGNQPQH

length: 16
J: TRBJ2-7
V: TRBV4-1
CDR3: ASSQNFLAVLSSYEQY

length: 14
J: TRBJ1-2
V: TRBV4-1
CDR3: ASSQPGQAEFYGYT

length: 12
J: TRBJ2-7
V: TRBV7-2
CDR3: ASSPGTGNYEQY

length: 13
J: TRBJ2-6
V: TRBV28
CDR3: ASRLLFSGANVLT

length: 15
J: TRBJ1-6
V: TRBV7-6
CDR3: ASSLSPLQGENSPLH

length: 13
J: TRBJ1-2
V: TRBV25-1
CDR3: ASSGAGTGNYGYT

length: 11
J: TRBJ1-2
V: TRBV28
CDR3: ASNQGALYGYT

length: 17
J: TRBJ1-6
V: TRBV19
CDR3: ASSPFGTGTRSYNSPLH

length: 11
J: TRBJ2-7
V: TRBV28
CDR3: ASSLVGVTRAY

length: 11
J: TRBJ1-4
V: TRBV30
CDR3: AWSVGQGEKLF

length: 14
J: TRBJ2-2
V: TRBV19
CDR3: ASTARGSGYTGELF

length: 10
J: TRBJ2-3
V: TRBV5-1
CDR3: ASSLAGDTQY

length: 10
J: TRBJ2-7
V: TRBV9
CDR3: ASSGDSYEQY